These 6 T cell receptor beta chains were sequenced from one sample in a study of blood T cells in healthy people across ages. Sample-barcoded 5' priming and a J-beta primer mix drove a second PCR of 7 to 11 cycles. Using its own MiXCR run on the 5' RACE reads, TCRdb lists one record per CDR3 protein. Of approximately 2,000,000 distinct CDR3 sequences detected, about two fifths appear once; the ten largest clones hold roughly 23%. The sample taken for sequencing was blood. The source of these receptors is a human donor in good health.

This clonotype was seen ten or more times. The gene calls are TRBV5-1 and TRBJ2-3, with a tentative D call TRBD2 (6 bases). This CDR3 spans 17 amino acids. Trimming removed 0 bases from V and 1 base from J, with 15 bases in between. Germline assignment: CDR1 SGHRS and CDR2 YFSETQ. CDR3 in amino acids: CASSLGLLAMGTDTQYF. The CDR3 region has the DNA TGCGCCAGCAGCTTGGGCCTACTAGCTATGGGCACAGATACGCAGTATTTT.

This clonotype was counted a few times. The chain carries TRBV9 and TRBJ1-2, with D uncertain. Germline values: CDR1 SGDLS, CDR2 YYNGEE. This CDR3 spans 13 amino acids. V was trimmed by 4 bases and J by 5 bases, leaving 12 bases between them. The CDR3 nucleotides are TGTGCCAGCAGCTCTGGGTCACCTTATGGCTACACCTTC. Its protein product is CASSSGSPYGYTF.

With regard to this clonotype: This may arise from a read error, as a much more abundant clone is one base away. The chain has TRBV4-1 and TRBJ1-1; D ambiguous. Germline V gene lookup returns CDR1 MGHRA and CDR2 YSYEKL. Between the trimmed V and J ends, which lost 3 bases and 1 base, there was a span of 6 bases. The CDR3 loop spans 13 amino acids. CDR3 loop: CASSQATNTEAFF. The DNA of the CDR3 is TGCGCCAGCAGCCAGGCGACGAACACTGAAGCTTTCTTT.

This clonotype was seen only once. The chain links TRBV25-1 to TRBJ1-1; unclear D gene. Trimming pared 3 bases from V and 4 bases from J, leaving 9 bases between. CDR3 length: 13 residues. Germline V gives CDR1 MGHDK, CDR2 SYGVNS. Written as DNA, the CDR3 is TGTGCCAGCAGTGAGCTAGGTATCACTGAAGCTTTCTTT. It codes for CASSELGITEAFF.

This clonotype has a handful of counts. This rearrangement joins TRBV7-2 to TRBJ1-3; 8 nucleotides align to TRBD1. V was clipped by 6 bases and J by 2 bases; unmatched bases: 6. The CDR3 runs to 15 residues. CDR1 and CDR2 from the germline V gene are SGHTA and FQGNSA. This CDR3 is CASRSTGGPGNTIYF. CDR3 sequence (DNA): TGTGCCAGCAGATCTACAGGGGGTCCTGGAAACACCATATATTTT.

The chain employs TRBV10-3 and TRBJ1-2; TRBD1 matches 10 bases. Germline values: CDR1 ENHRY, CDR2 SYGVKD. The CDR3 spans 17 residues. V gave up 4 bases and J gave up 0 bases; unmatched junction bases: 8. CDR3 coding DNA: TGTGCCATCAGTGCCTACTCCGGGACAGGGGCTAACTATGGCTACACCTTC. Translated, it gives CAISAYSGTGANYGYTF.